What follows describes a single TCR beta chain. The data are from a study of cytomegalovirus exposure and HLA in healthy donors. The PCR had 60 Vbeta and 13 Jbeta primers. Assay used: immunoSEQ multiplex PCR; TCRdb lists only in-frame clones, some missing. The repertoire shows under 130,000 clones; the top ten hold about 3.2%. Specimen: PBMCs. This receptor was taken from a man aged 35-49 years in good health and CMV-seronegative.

CDR3 sequence reads: CASSFSGGSTDTQYF. The CDR3 DNA reads as TGCGCCAGCAGCTTCAGCGGGGGGTCCACAGATACGCAGTATTTT. V is TRBV5-1 and J is TRBJ2-3; the match to TRBD2 covers 9 bases. Per germline, CDR1 SGHRS and CDR2 YFSETQ. The V and J ends lost 2 bases and 2 bases, in that order; junction bases with no gene match: 3. The CDR3 length is 15 residues.